These 6 T cell receptor beta chains share one sample of origin, sequenced in a study of radiation and T cells in renal cell carcinoma. The protocol was immunoSEQ multiplex PCR, while the TCRdb copy is restricted to in-frame clones and leaves out a portion. The profile shows tens of thousands of clones, around 72% of them singletons. Time point noted: baseline pretreatment blood. This sample's treatment: 15 Gy SBRT to primary tumor, nephrectomy 4 weeks later. The sample consisted of blood, taken from a patient whose treatment included radiotherapy and nephrectomy. The receptor set was obtained from a man in his fifties or sixties with renal cell carcinoma.

V gene TRBV5-1 combines with J gene TRBJ1-5, with 7 bases aligning to TRBD1. The CDR3 extends over 15 amino acids. J lost 3 bases, V lost 4 bases, and 7 bases had no gene match. Germline loops: CDR1 SGHRS, CDR2 YFSETQ. The CDR3 protein is CASSPGRGLNQPQHF. Written as DNA, the CDR3 is TGCGCCAGCAGCCCGGGTAGGGGGCTCAATCAGCCCCAGCATTTT.

V is TRBV11-2 and J is TRBJ1-4; 7 positions match TRBD1. The CDR3 is 18 amino acids. The germline V gene has CDR1 SGHAT and CDR2 FQNNGV. V shed 7 bases and J 8 bases; nucleotides not matched to a gene: 22. Written as DNA, the CDR3 is TGTGCCAGCACCCCTCATCGGGCAGGGGGGAAAGGAAGCGAAAAACTGTTTTTT. Translating gives CASTPHRAGGKGSEKLFF.

This chain connects TRBV5-1 to TRBJ2-5, with 9 bases matching TRBD2. J lost 3 bases, V lost 3 bases, and 9 bases had no gene match. The CDR3 has 16 amino acids. The germline CDR1 and CDR2 sequences are SGHRS and YFSETQ. The CDR3 region is CASSSRVTSGEETQYF. The DNA for the CDR3 is TGCGCCAGCAGCTCACGAGTGACTAGCGGCGAAGAGACCCAGTACTTC. The full variable domain, in which reference TRBV5-1 and TRBJ2-5 provide the parts outside the CDR3, is KAGVTQTPRYLIKTRGQQVTLSCSPISGHRSVSWYQQTPGQGLQFLFEYFSETQRNKGNFPGRFSGRQFSNSRSEMNVSTLELGDSALYLCASSSRVTSGEETQYFGPGTRLLVL.

The chain joins TRBV9 to TRBJ2-2; the match to TRBD2 covers 12 bases. In germline, CDR1 is SGDLS, CDR2 YYNGEE. The length of the CDR3 is 17 residues. V lost 0 bases to trimming and J lost 4 bases; unmatched junction nucleotides: 4. CDR3 nucleotide sequence: TGTGCCAGCAGCGTAGGACTAGCGGGGGACCCCACCGGGGAGCTGTTTTTT. Translation: CASSVGLAGDPTGELFF.

This clone has just one count. This chain connects TRBV5-8 to TRBJ2-5; D is tentatively TRBD1 or TRBD2 (6 bases each). The CDR3 consists of 16 residues. The germline V gene has CDR1 SGHTS and CDR2 YDEGEE. Trimming cost V 1 base and J 1 base, with 14 bases left between them. DNA for the CDR3: TGTGCCAGCAGCTTGCCCAGGGGAGGATTCCAAGAGACCCAGTACTTC. Amino acid sequence: CASSLPRGGFQETQYF.

The chain recombines TRBV29-1 with TRBJ2-6; D gene unclear. Trimming removed 4 bases at V and 0 bases at J, with 4 bases between. This CDR3 has 13 amino acids. CDR1 and CDR2 from the germline V gene are SQVTM and ANQGSEA. CDR3 region: CSVGSSGANVLTF. CDR3 nucleotide sequence: TGCAGCGTTGGCAGCTCTGGGGCCAACGTCCTGACTTTC.